What follows is one TCR beta chain and its context. The target antigen is unknown. The assay was immunoSEQ multiplex PCR, and TCRdb's table has in-frame clones only and misses some. The sample includes more than 300,000 clones, roughly 88% seen only once; the top ten take roughly 0.75%. The entry originates in a study of cytomegalovirus exposure and HLA in healthy donors. Study context: Later analysis reported that the approximately 120 validation repertoires shared the platform of the approximately 670 first-cohort repertoires.

Findings and limits, study-wide: Cytomegalovirus status was reportedly diagnosed by the classifier with high specificity and sensitivity.

This CDR3 is 14 amino acids long. Germline CDR1 is SGHTA and CDR2 is FQGNSA. V lost 1 base and J lost 7, with 11 bases in between. This chain connects TRBV7-2 to TRBJ1-5; no clear D gene. The sequence was obtained from a woman aged 18-29 years in good health and CMV-seronegative. The source material was PBMCs. For the CDR3, the DNA is TGTGCCAGCAGCTTAGTCGGGAGGGAACAGCCCCAGCATTTT. As protein: CASSLVGREQPQHF.